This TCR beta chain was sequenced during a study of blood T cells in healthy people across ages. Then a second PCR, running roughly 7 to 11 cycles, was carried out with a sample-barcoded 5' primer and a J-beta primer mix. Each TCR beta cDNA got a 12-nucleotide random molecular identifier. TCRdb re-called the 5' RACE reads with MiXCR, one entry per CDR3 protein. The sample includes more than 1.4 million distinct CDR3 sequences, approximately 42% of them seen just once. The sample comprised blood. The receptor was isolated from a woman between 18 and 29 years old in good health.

The CDR3: CSATTGWYQETQYF. Here the CDR3 DNA reads TGCAGTGCGACAACAGGGTGGTACCAAGAGACCCAGTACTTC. The rearrangement uses TRBV20-1 and TRBJ2-5, with D maybe TRBD1 (6 bases). The CDR3 spans 14 residues. The V end lost 6 bases, the J end lost 0 bases, and 14 bases lay between the germline ends. Germline values: CDR1 DFQATT, CDR2 SNEGSKA (reference sequence).